This T cell receptor (beta chain) was recovered during a study of cytomegalovirus exposure and HLA in healthy donors. The data were produced by immunoSEQ multiplex PCR, yet TCRdb's version contains in-frame clones alone and is incomplete. The sample lists around 73,000 clones, 80% to 90% seen once, with 3% to 4% in the top ten. The donors formed part of the approximately 120-subject validation cohort, distinct from the roughly 630-subject first cohort. Germline V gene lookup returns CDR1 SGHRS and CDR2 YFSETQ. The junction had 7 bases not matched to a gene; V was cut back by 4 bases and J by 4 bases. The CDR3 length is 14 residues.

The sample taken for sequencing was PBMCs. The chain carries TRBV5-1 and TRBJ2-5; 7 bases fit TRBD1. The TCR sequence derives from a woman between 18 and 29 years old in good health and CMV-seropositive. CDR3 nucleotides: TGCGCCAGCAGCGCCCCCGACAGGGCAGAGACCCAGTACTTC. Its translation: CASSAPDRAETQYF.